One and the same sample provided the 20 T cell receptor beta chains below, sequenced in a study of Tregs in tolerant kidney transplant recipients. Clones were sequenced by immunoSEQ multiplex PCR, and TCRdb holds only the in-frame ones, with some missing. The sample gives 110,000 or so clones, around 90% of which show up once; approximately 0.3% is in the top ten. Sequencing used CD4+ T cells from blood, obtained before the transplant. The origin of the receptors is a human donor who received a combined kidney and bone marrow transplant.

Here the CDR3 DNA reads TGTGCCAGCAGTGACGTTAAGCGGGGCCTCTACAATGAGCAGTTCTTC. Translating gives CASSDVKRGLYNEQFF. This chain joins TRBV6-4 and TRBJ2-1; 7 nucleotides align to TRBD2. V was pared by 2 bases and J by 3 bases, with 7 bases of the junction left unmatched. The germline V gene encodes CDR1 MRHNA and CDR2 SNTAGT. The CDR3 has 16 residues.

The V gene is TRBV27, the J gene TRBJ1-2, with a possible D match to TRBD1 (6 bases). Per germline, CDR1 MNHEY and CDR2 SMNVEV (reference sequence). V dropped 2 bases and J dropped 4 bases, with 11 bases sitting between them. The CDR3 is 14 amino acids. CDR3 protein: CASSLGAGAYGYTF. CDR3 bases: TGTGCCAGCAGTTTAGGAGCGGGGGCCTATGGCTACACCTTC.

V usage is TRBV5-1 and J usage is TRBJ1-1, with unresolved D. The CDR3 totals 15 residues. Germline CDR1 SGHRS, CDR2 YFSETQ. Trimming took off 0 bases at V and 4 bases at J, with 13 bases between the two ends. DNA of the CDR3: TGCGCCAGCAGCTTGGGGGAGGTGGGCGGCACTGAAGCTTTCTTT. It is translated as CASSLGEVGGTEAFF.

The V gene is TRBV11-3, the J gene TRBJ2-1, with 9 positions matching TRBD2. The V segment lost 0 bases and the J segment 5 bases; nucleotides outside the gene matches: 8. Germline CDR1 reads SGHNT; CDR2 reads YENEEA. This CDR3 is built from 17 residues. CDR3 in DNA: TGTGCCAGCAGCTTAGATTCCCGGCGGGAGGGCCACAATGAGCAGTTCTTC. Residues: CASSLDSRREGHNEQFF.

This clone was detected only once. This rearrangement joins TRBV25-1 to TRBJ1-1, with 11 bases matching TRBD1. V shed 6 bases, J shed 3 bases, and the junction held 9 bases outside the gene matches. The CDR3 length is 16 residues. In germline, CDR1 is MGHDK, CDR2 SYGVNS. CDR3 nucleotide sequence: TGTGCCAGCAGCCCCGGACAGGGGGCATTGTACACTGAAGCTTTCTTT. Amino acid sequence: CASSPGQGALYTEAFF.

The chain has TRBV27 and TRBJ1-5; D unresolved. V lost 1 base and J 0 bases, leaving 19 bases between the germline ends. CDR3 size: 19 residues. Germline V gives CDR1 MNHEY, CDR2 SMNVEV (reference sequence). The CDR3 DNA follows: TGTGCCAGCAGTTTATTCTATATTGTACGGGAGGATAGCAATCAGCCCCAGCATTTT. Its translation is CASSLFYIVREDSNQPQHF.

The V gene is TRBV28, the J gene TRBJ1-4, with D uncertain. Looked up from germline, CDR1 is MDHEN and CDR2 is SYDVKM. With 3 bases removed from V and 4 bases from J, the gap between germline ends came to 15 bases. CDR3 length: 16 amino acids. The CDR3 bases are TGTGCCAGCAGTTTGGCCCCGGGGTGGGGTAATGAAAAACTGTTTTTT. As protein: CASSLAPGWGNEKLFF.

The chain links TRBV15 to TRBJ2-1; TRBD2 agrees at 13 bases. Germline V gives CDR1 LNHNV, CDR2 YYDKDF (reference sequence). The CDR3 has 20 amino acids. The J segment lost 5 bases and the V segment lost 3 bases, leaving 16 bases of the junction unmatched. The CDR3 spells CATSSQTPTSGRRTDNEQFF. CDR3 nucleotide sequence: TGTGCCACCAGCAGCCAGACCCCGACTAGCGGGAGGCGAACCGACAATGAGCAGTTCTTC.

This sequence joins TRBV9 and TRBJ2-3; TRBD1 might be the D (5 bases). Between the trimmed V and J ends, which lost 1 base and 6 bases, there was a span of 9 bases. CDR1 is SGDLS, CDR2 YYNGEE, per germline. CDR3 size: 13 residues. As DNA, the CDR3 is TGTGCCAGCAGCGTACCAGGGTTCGATACGCAGTATTTT. It specifies CASSVPGFDTQYF.

The rearrangement uses TRBV6-6 and TRBJ2-1; perhaps TRBD2 as D (5 bases). There are 13 residues in the CDR3. Germline V lookup: CDR1 MNHNY, CDR2 SVGAGI (reference sequence). V lost 8 bases and J 7 bases, leaving 15 bases between the germline ends. The CDR3 DNA sequence: TGTGCCAGCTGGAGGTCCACCTTGAATGAGCAGTTCTTC. Protein: CASWRSTLNEQFF.

The V gene is TRBV5-4, the J gene TRBJ1-3; D remains unclear. This CDR3 spans 14 amino acids. CDR1 and CDR2 from the germline V gene are SGHNT and YYREEE (reference sequence). V was trimmed by 4 bases and J by 1 base, leaving 9 bases between them. CDR3 loop: CASSHQASGNTIYF. CDR3 DNA: TGTGCCAGCAGCCATCAGGCGTCTGGAAACACCATATATTTT.

This chain links TRBV7-2 with TRBJ2-5; TRBD1 aligns across 10 bases. Germline V CDR1 and CDR2: SGHTA, FQGNSA. V shed 5 bases, J shed 5 bases, and the junction held 5 bases outside the gene matches. The CDR3 sequence is 14 residues long. As DNA, the CDR3 is TGTGCCAGCAGCAAGACGGGACAGGGGGAGACCCAGTACTTC. This encodes CASSKTGQGETQYF. Drawing the rest from reference TRBV7-2 and TRBJ2-5, the complete variable domain is GAGVSQSPSNKVTEKGKDVELRCDPISGHTALYWYRQSLGQGLEFLIYFQGNSAPDKSGLPSDRFSAERTGGSVSTLTIQRTQQEDSAVYLCASSKTGQGETQYFGPGTRLLVL.

This clone has a handful of counts. The CDR3 DNA follows: TGTGCCAGCAGCCCTAGCGGTTCCTACGAGCAGTACTTC. It yields the protein CASSPSGSYEQYF. The rearrangement links TRBV11-3 to TRBJ2-7; 7 positions agree with TRBD2. CDR1 is SGHNT, CDR2 YENEEA, per germline. The CDR3 has 13 residues. V lost 5 bases, J lost 1 base, and 2 bases stayed unmatched.

The chain has TRBV28 and TRBJ2-7; maybe TRBD2 (5 bases). From germline, CDR1 is MDHEN and CDR2 SYDVKM. The V gene lost 1 base and the J gene lost 5 bases, with 12 bases spanning the gap. This CDR3 has 14 amino acids. The CDR3: CASSLLGSLNEQYF. The CDR3 DNA sequence: TGTGCCAGCAGTTTATTGGGGAGCCTAAACGAGCAGTACTTC.

The CDR3 nucleotides read TGTGCCAGCTCACCCCGCCGACAGGGCTTTATTTCCTCTGGGGCCAACGTCCTGACTTTC. This encodes CASSPRRQGFISSGANVLTF. V is TRBV18 and J is TRBJ2-6; 7 nucleotides agree with TRBD1. Trimming at V came to 3 bases and at J to 0 bases, leaving 14 bases not matched to a gene. Germline lookup yields CDR1 KGHSH and CDR2 LQKENI. The CDR3 contains 20 residues.

This chain uses TRBV6-5 with TRBJ1-1; TRBD1 aligns across 7 bases. The CDR3 length is 14 residues. Germline V gene lookup returns CDR1 MNHEY and CDR2 SVGAGI. Trimming took 4 bases from V and 0 from J; bases not matched to a gene: 2. CDR3 loop: CASSLDRMNTEAFF. In DNA, the CDR3 is TGTGCCAGCAGTTTGGACAGGATGAACACTGAAGCTTTCTTT.

The chain carries TRBV7-8 and TRBJ2-5; TRBD2 matches 7 bases. This CDR3 comprises 17 residues. With V trimmed by 2 bases and J by 2 bases, 11 bases remained unmatched. Germline CDR1 reads SGHVS; CDR2 reads FQNEAQ. CDR3 protein: CASSLPHGAGVQETQYF. In DNA form, the CDR3 reads TGTGCCAGCAGCTTACCCCACGGGGCGGGAGTACAAGAGACCCAGTACTTC.

The V and J genes are TRBV5-6 and TRBJ2-5; TRBD1 is a possible D gene (5 bases). The germline V gene encodes CDR1 SGHDT and CDR2 YYEEEE. Trimming took off 2 bases at V and 1 base at J, with 15 bases between the two ends. The CDR3 is 16 residues long. CDR3 amino acids: CASSFRGKAFQETQYF. The CDR3 nucleotides read TGTGCCAGCAGCTTTAGGGGCAAAGCCTTCCAAGAGACCCAGTACTTC.

This chain connects TRBV2 to TRBJ2-7; tentative D call: TRBD1 (6 bases). The CDR3 runs to 14 residues. CDR1 and CDR2 from the germline V gene are SNHLY and FYNNEI. The V and J ends lost 9 bases and 0 bases respectively, with 15 bases between them. In DNA, the CDR3 is TGTGCCAGTACAACAGGGTACCTCTCCTACGAGCAGTACTTC. This gives the protein CASTTGYLSYEQYF.

The rearrangement links TRBV19 to TRBJ2-7, with TRBD2 matching over 8 bases. Germline trimming cut 4 bases from V and 4 bases from J; bases unmatched to any gene: 9. Germline CDR1 reads LNHDA; CDR2 reads SQIVND (reference sequence). The CDR3 contains 15 residues. The CDR3: CASSTHRGGTYEQYF. The DNA for the CDR3 is TGTGCCAGTAGTACCCACCGGGGGGGAACTTACGAGCAGTACTTC.